This TCR beta chain comes out of a study of blood T cell repertoires in COVID-19. Study-wide context: PBMCs, B-cell-depleted T cells, or T cells were the source of the cDNA or gDNA that made up the material.

Per the authors' pipeline: From reference gene primer amplification, estimates of nucleated cell counts were derived. Some clones are missing from TCRdb's copy, which holds only in-frame ones; the method was immunoSEQ multiplex PCR. That table is the source of V, J and clone size, and D and trimming were worked out from the DNA. This table holds around 300,000 clones, around 85% found once. The sample holds one count of this clone. Sequencing was done on a sample of peripheral blood. The sequence was collected from a woman aged 70-85 years with acute or convalescent COVID-19.

In nucleotides, the CDR3 is TGTGCCAGCAGCACGAGACTAGCGGGGGTATACGAGCAGTACTTC. It is translated as CASSTRLAGVYEQYF. The J gene is TRBJ2-7, the V gene TRBV5-8; TRBD2 matches 12 bases. The V gene's germline CDR1 is SGHTS and CDR2 YDEGEE. V shed 4 bases and J 4 bases; nucleotides not matched to a gene: 6. The CDR3 consists of 15 residues.